The 18 T cell receptor beta chains reported below all come from one sample, sequenced in a study of cytotoxic CD8 clonotypes in ibrutinib-treated CLL. Here immunoSEQ multiplex PCR was the method, and the copy in TCRdb shows in-frame clones only, minus some. The data contain roughly 28,000 clones, roughly 85% of them singletons. The source material was PBMCs, sampled after 24 months of ibrutinib treatment. Source of these receptors: a human donor with chronic lymphocytic leukemia.

The chain recombines TRBV4-1 with TRBJ2-2; 10 nucleotides align to TRBD2. Germline CDR1 reads MGHRA; CDR2 reads YSYEKL. The CDR3 runs to 20 residues. V lost 0 bases to trimming and J lost 3 bases; unmatched junction nucleotides: 13. The CDR3 DNA reads as TGCGCCAGCAGCCAAGATTTTTCTAGCGGGGGATGGTATGACACCGGGGAGCTGTTTTTT. Its translation: CASSQDFSSGGWYDTGELFF.

The CDR3 bases are TGTGCCAGCAGGGAAATTCTAAGGGACCAAGAGACCCAGTACTTC. It translates to CASREILRDQETQYF. The chain uses TRBV5-6 and TRBJ2-5; D gene unclear. Germline V gene data show CDR1 as SGHDT and CDR2 as YYEEEE. The CDR3 sequence is 15 residues long. Trimming removed 5 bases at V and 0 bases at J, with 14 bases between. The whole variable domain, filled in from reference TRBV5-6 and TRBJ2-5, reads DAGVTQSPTHLIKTRGQQVTLRCSPKSGHDTVSWYQQALGQGPQFIFQYYEEEERQRGNFPDRFSGHQFPNYSSELNVNALLLGDSALYLCASREILRDQETQYFGPGTRLLVL.

The chain couples TRBV4-2 to TRBJ2-1, with 9 bases that match TRBD2. The germline V gene has CDR1 LGHNA and CDR2 YNFKEQ. J lost 3 bases, V lost 0 bases, and 6 bases had no gene match. This CDR3 contains 17 residues. The CDR3 bases are TGTGCCAGCAGCCAAGATCTGGCTAGCGGGGACTACAATGAGCAGTTCTTC. This encodes CASSQDLASGDYNEQFF.

The chain couples TRBV6-6 to TRBJ2-7, with D unclear. V was clipped by 6 bases and J by 3 bases, with 9 bases between them. This CDR3 has 12 residues. The germline V gene encodes CDR1 MNHNY and CDR2 SVGAGI (reference sequence). The CDR3 region is CASSLDGYEQYF. In nucleotides, the CDR3 is TGTGCCAGCAGCCTGGACGGCTACGAGCAGTACTTC.

V is TRBV5-1 and J is TRBJ2-3, with D tentatively TRBD2 (5 bases). Germline loops: CDR1 SGHRS, CDR2 YFSETQ. This CDR3 has 16 amino acids. Trimming took 0 bases from V and 3 from J, leaving 14 bases between them. CDR3 region: CASSLGKRVWTDTQYF. CDR3 coding DNA: TGCGCCAGCAGCTTGGGGAAGAGGGTCTGGACAGATACGCAGTATTTT.

The chain joins TRBV7-8 to TRBJ2-7; 8 nucleotides agree with TRBD2. Germline assignment: CDR1 SGHVS and CDR2 FQNEAQ. The CDR3 loop spans 14 amino acids. V shed 3 bases, J shed 3 bases, and the junction held 4 bases outside the gene matches. DNA of the CDR3: TGTGCCAGCAGCTTTACCGGGACTAGCTACGAGCAGTACTTC. The encoded protein is CASSFTGTSYEQYF.

This chain uses TRBV7-9 with TRBJ1-1, with a possible D match to TRBD1 (6 bases). CDR3 length equals 11 residues. The germline V gene has CDR1 SEHNR and CDR2 FQNEAQ (reference sequence). V shed 8 bases and J shed 11 bases, with 15 bases lying between them. CDR3 bases: TGTGCCAGCCACAGGGACGGTGGCGCTTTCTTT. It codes for CASHRDGGAFF.

J is TRBJ1-3 and V is TRBV9, with a weak D call TRBD1 (6 bases). The germline V gene has CDR1 SGDLS and CDR2 YYNGEE. The CDR3 has 17 residues. The V and J ends lost 1 base and 4 bases respectively, with 18 bases between them. CDR3 sequence reads: CASSVHAVQGFGNTIYF. The CDR3 DNA sequence: TGTGCCAGCAGCGTACATGCTGTACAGGGTTTCGGAAACACCATATATTTT.

J is TRBJ1-2 and V is TRBV4-1, with D possibly being TRBD1 (6 bases). The CDR3 is made up of 15 amino acids. In germline, CDR1 is MGHRA, CDR2 YSYEKL. V was clipped by 4 bases and J by 11 bases, with 23 bases between them. This CDR3 is CASSLPPGGQNIYTF. CDR3 sequence (DNA): TGCGCCAGCAGCCTTCCCCCGGGGGGACAAAATATATACACCTTC.

The chain links TRBV7-8 to TRBJ1-5; 9 bases fit TRBD1. Germline CDR1 is SGHVS and CDR2 is FQNEAQ. J was trimmed by 4 bases and V by 1 base; bases with no gene match: 8. The CDR3 has 17 amino acids. The CDR3 region has the DNA TGTGCCAGCAGCTTAGGGGCCGCGACAGGGGGTAATCAGCCCCAGCATTTT. Translation: CASSLGAATGGNQPQHF.

This clone was counted between two and nine times. The V and J genes are TRBV5-1 and TRBJ1-6; weak D call: TRBD1 (6 bases). The germline V gene has CDR1 SGHRS and CDR2 YFSETQ. This CDR3 is 16 amino acids long. V was clipped by 4 bases and J by 9 bases, with 20 bases between them. The DNA of the CDR3 is TGCGCCAGCAGCGGAGGGGACACCCGAAGGAGTTCACCCCTCCACTTT. It yields the protein CASSGGDTRRSSPLHF.

In DNA, the CDR3 is TGTGCCAGTAGTATTCAAGGGCCCGACTCAGAGACCCAGTACTTC. It specifies CASSIQGPDSETQYF. The chain couples TRBV19 to TRBJ2-5; no definite D call. Germline V gene sequence: CDR1 LNHDA, CDR2 SQIVND (reference sequence). Trimming left V 3 bases short and J 4 bases short, with 15 bases between. CDR3 length: 15 residues.

This chain connects TRBV19 to TRBJ1-5; D perhaps matches TRBD1 (5 bases). The V gene's germline CDR1 is LNHDA and CDR2 SQIVND (reference sequence). The V end was cut by 6 bases, the J end by 3 bases, with 18 bases between. This CDR3 region has 16 residues. CDR3 protein: CASRDRGTLYNQPQHF. The CDR3 DNA follows: TGTGCCAGTAGAGACCGAGGGACGTTGTACAATCAGCCCCAGCATTTT.

This chain connects TRBV19 to TRBJ2-2; TRBD2 matches 12 bases. This CDR3 has 18 amino acids. With V trimmed by 1 base and J by 4 bases, 7 bases remained unmatched. CDR1 and CDR2 from the germline V gene are LNHDA and SQIVND (reference sequence). CDR3: CASSIGLAGGLGTGELFF. The DNA for the CDR3 is TGTGCCAGTAGTATAGGGCTAGCGGGGGGGCTCGGCACCGGGGAGCTGTTTTTT.

CDR3 amino acids: CSVETEGTGAPLSSYNEQFF. CDR3 nucleotides: TGCAGCGTTGAGACTGAGGGGACGGGGGCGCCTCTGAGCTCCTACAATGAGCAGTTCTTC. The chain combines TRBV29-1 with TRBJ2-1; D is possibly TRBD1 or TRBD2 (6 bases each). Germline lookup yields CDR1 SQVTM and CDR2 ANQGSEA. Trimming took off 3 bases at V and 0 bases at J, with 27 bases between the two ends. The CDR3 spans 20 residues.

The chain uses TRBV30 and TRBJ2-1; D unresolved. Trimming removed 2 bases at V and 7 bases at J, with 6 bases between. The CDR3 sequence is 11 residues long. The germline V gene has CDR1 GTSNPN and CDR2 SVGIG (reference sequence). The CDR3 nucleotides read TGTGCCTGGAGTATAGGGAATGAGCAGTTCTTC. Translated, it gives CAWSIGNEQFF.

The rearrangement links TRBV5-1 to TRBJ2-3; tentatively, D is TRBD2 (6 bases). In germline, CDR1 is SGHRS, CDR2 YFSETQ. This CDR3 has 15 residues. The germline V and J ends were trimmed by 0 bases and 1 base, with 9 bases remaining between them. The CDR3 here is CASSLVPGGTDTQYF. CDR3 nucleotides: TGCGCCAGCAGCTTGGTGCCGGGGGGCACAGATACGCAGTATTTT.

This chain connects TRBV10-3 to TRBJ2-7; D is possibly TRBD1 (5 bases). This CDR3 is 14 amino acids long. V lost 10 bases to trimming and J lost 6 bases, with 22 bases between them. Germline V gives CDR1 ENHRY, CDR2 SYGVKD. The CDR3 region has the DNA TGTGCCAGCAGACACCGACAGATCATGTCCGAGCAGTACTTC. Amino acids: CASRHRQIMSEQYF.